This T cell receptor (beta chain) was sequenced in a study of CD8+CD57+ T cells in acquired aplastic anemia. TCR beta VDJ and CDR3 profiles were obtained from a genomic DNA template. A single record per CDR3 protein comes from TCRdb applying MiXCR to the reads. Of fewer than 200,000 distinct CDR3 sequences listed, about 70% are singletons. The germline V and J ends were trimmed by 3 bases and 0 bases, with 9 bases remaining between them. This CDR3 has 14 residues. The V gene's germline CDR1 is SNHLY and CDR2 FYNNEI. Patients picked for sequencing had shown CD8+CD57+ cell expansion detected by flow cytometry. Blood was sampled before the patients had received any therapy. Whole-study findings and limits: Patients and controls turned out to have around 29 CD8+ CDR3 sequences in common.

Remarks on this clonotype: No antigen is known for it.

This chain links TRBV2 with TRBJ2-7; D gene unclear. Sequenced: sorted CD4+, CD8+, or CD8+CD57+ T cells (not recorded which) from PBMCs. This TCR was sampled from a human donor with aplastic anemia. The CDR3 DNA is TGTGCCAGCAGTGATGCGCACTACTCCTACGAGCAGTACTTC. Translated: CASSDAHYSYEQYF.